These 7 T cell receptor beta chains originate from one sample sequenced in a study of blood T cell repertoires in COVID-19. The assay was immunoSEQ multiplex PCR, and TCRdb's table has in-frame clones only and misses some. The top ten hold about 6.8% of the sample, which has about 180,000 clones, around 80% seen once. The sample was peripheral blood. These receptors all come from a man between 65 and 85 years old with active or convalescent COVID-19.

The chain joins TRBV6-2 or TRBV6-3 to TRBJ1-2, with D maybe TRBD1 (6 bases). The CDR3 has 15 residues. Germline CDR1 MNHEY, CDR2 SVGEGT. V was pared by 2 bases and J by 0 bases, with 10 bases between. The CDR3 region has the DNA TGTGCCAGCAGTTACAGACAGGAGACTAACTATGGCTACACCTTC. Translation: CASSYRQETNYGYTF.

This clone was detected only a few times. The chain has TRBV27 and TRBJ1-1, with TRBD1 matching over 12 bases. This CDR3 spans 14 amino acids. Trimming cost V 6 bases and J 8 bases; bases outside gene matches: 7. Germline CDR1 is MNHEY and CDR2 is SMNVEV (reference sequence). CDR3 residues: CASRVRDRGREAFF. Here the CDR3 DNA reads TGTGCCAGCAGGGTGCGGGACAGGGGGCGGGAAGCTTTCTTT.

The genes are TRBV30 and TRBJ2-2; 7 positions match TRBD2. The V gene end was trimmed by 3 bases and the J gene end by 1 base; junction bases not matched to a gene: 5. The CDR3 totals 15 residues. Germline CDR1 GTSNPN, CDR2 SVGIG (reference sequence). The CDR3 sequence is CAWSWRGKNTGELFF. CDR3 coding DNA: TGTGCCTGGAGCTGGCGGGGGAAGAACACCGGGGAGCTGTTTTTT. The full variable domain, with the rest looked up from reference TRBV30 and TRBJ2-2, is SQTIHQWPATLVQPVGSPLSLECTVEGTSNPNLYWYRQAAGRGLQLLFYSVGIGQISSEVPQNLSASRPQDRQFILSSKKLLLSDSGFYLCAWSWRGKNTGELFFGEGSRLTVL.

This chain uses TRBV2 with TRBJ1-3; 10 bases line up with TRBD1. The V gene end was trimmed by 7 bases and the J gene end by 0 bases; junction bases not matched to a gene: 3. Germline CDR1 and CDR2: SNHLY and FYNNEI. This CDR3 region has 15 residues. CDR3 bases: TGTGCCAGCAAGGGACAGGGGATCTCTGGAAACACCATATATTTT. Translated, it gives CASKGQGISGNTIYF. Full variable domain (remainder filled in from reference TRBV2 and TRBJ1-3): EPEVTQTPSHQVTQMGQEVILRCVPISNHLYFYWYRQILGQKVEFLVSFYNNEISEKSEIFDDQFSVERPDGSNFTLKIRSTKLEDSAMYFCASKGQGISGNTIYFGEGSWLTVV.

This sequence joins TRBV11-2 and TRBJ1-3, with D unresolved. Trimming pared 5 bases from V and 4 bases from J, leaving 12 bases between. This CDR3 comprises 14 residues. The germline V gene encodes CDR1 SGHAT and CDR2 FQNNGV. This chain's CDR3 is CASSPSPFGNTIYF. The CDR3 DNA follows: TGTGCCAGCAGCCCCTCTCCCTTCGGAAACACCATATATTTT.

The V call is TRBV2, the J call TRBJ2-7, with 12 positions matching TRBD2. J lost 6 bases, V lost 4 bases, and 7 bases had no gene match. Germline loops: CDR1 SNHLY, CDR2 FYNNEI. The CDR3 consists of 15 residues. The CDR3 DNA reads TGTGCCAGCAGTGTCCTAGCGGGGGGGCCCAGCGAGCAGTACTTC. This encodes CASSVLAGGPSEQYF.

The chain couples TRBV4-1 to TRBJ2-1; 11 bases map to TRBD2. The CDR3 runs to 18 residues. Germline trimming cut 1 base from V and 10 bases from J; bases unmatched to any gene: 15. Germline V gene data show CDR1 as MGHRA and CDR2 as YSYEKL. The CDR3 bases are TGCGCCAGCAGCCAAGTTAGGGTCGGACTAGCGGGCGGAATAGAGCAGTTCTTC. Residues: CASSQVRVGLAGGIEQFF.